These 27 T cell receptor beta chains were all obtained from the same sample, sequenced in a study of T cells in Graves' hyperthyroidism and ophthalmopathy. TCR beta CDR3 region amplification was performed from RNA transcripts. HTBI primers were used for first-round RT-PCR of the TCR CDR3. From the multiplex PCR reads, TCRdb called clonotypes with MiXCR, one entry per CDR3 protein. The profile shows a few hundred thousand distinct CDR3 sequences, about a sixth of them singletons. The sequencing input was blood. These receptors originate from a woman in her 30s with Graves' hyperthyroidism.

This clonotype was recorded a few times. The chain links TRBV6-2 or TRBV6-3 to TRBJ2-1; 12 bases map to TRBD2. Germline V gene sequence: CDR1 MNHEY, CDR2 SVGEGT. V dropped 10 bases and J dropped 0; count of bases not matched to a gene: 10. This CDR3 is built from 17 residues. The CDR3 bases are TGTGCCACCGGAGGACTAGCGGGACAGAGCTCCTACAATGAGCAGTTCTTC. Residues: CATGGLAGQSSYNEQFF.

This clonotype was seen at least ten times. The V and J genes are TRBV9 and TRBJ2-7; 9 nucleotides align to TRBD2. J lost 0 bases, V lost 0 bases, and 1 base had no gene match. The CDR3 length is 15 residues. CDR1 and CDR2 (germline): SGDLS, YYNGEE. CDR3 bases: TGTGCCAGCAGCGTAGGACTAGCGGACTCCTACGAGCAGTACTTC. This translates into CASSVGLADSYEQYF.

This clonotype has a count of ten or more. The V call is TRBV3-1, the J call TRBJ2-3; tentative D call: TRBD1 (6 bases). This CDR3 is built from 15 residues. V shed 6 bases and J shed 1 base, with 14 bases lying between them. Looked up from germline, CDR1 is LGHDT and CDR2 is YNNKEL (reference sequence). CDR3 residues: CASRATGPRTDTQYF. In DNA form, the CDR3 reads TGTGCCAGCAGAGCTACAGGGCCCCGCACAGATACGCAGTATTTT.

The sample holds many counts of this clonotype. The chain couples TRBV28 to TRBJ2-5, with D unclear. The CDR3 is 12 residues long. V was clipped by 2 bases and J by 3 bases, with 4 bases between them. The germline V gene encodes CDR1 MDHEN and CDR2 SYDVKM. The CDR3 sequence is CASSLPEETQYF. In DNA form, the CDR3 reads TGTGCCAGCAGTTTACCGGAAGAGACCCAGTACTTC.

This clonotype was picked up many times. A much larger clone sits a single nucleotide away, making a read error possible. The genes are TRBV6-2 or TRBV6-3 and TRBJ2-5; no definite D call. The V and J ends lost 10 bases and 1 base respectively, with 10 bases between them. This CDR3 is built from 12 residues. Germline-derived CDR1 and CDR2 are MNHEY and SVGEGT. CDR3 region: CAISLAQETQYF. The CDR3 DNA sequence: TGTGCCATCAGCTTAGCCCAAGAGACCCAGTACTTC.

CDR3 sequence reads: CASSINYQPQHF. CDR3 nucleotides: TGTGCCAGTAGCATCAACTATCAGCCCCAGCATTTT. The chain is built from TRBV19 and TRBJ1-5; the D is unclear. CDR1 and CDR2 (germline): LNHDA, SQIVND (reference sequence). Trimming pared 6 bases from V and 5 bases from J, leaving 8 bases between. This CDR3 has 12 residues. Variable domain in full (rest from reference TRBV19 and TRBJ1-5): DGGITQSPKYLFRKEGQNVTLSCEQNLNHDAMYWYRQDPGQGLRLIYYSQIVNDFQKGDIAEGYSVSREKKESFPLTVTSAQKNPTAFYLCASSINYQPQHFGDGTRLSIL.

This clonotype was seen repeatedly, ten times or more. This chain uses TRBV4-3 with TRBJ2-1; 7 nucleotides align to TRBD2. There are 16 residues in the CDR3. Germline assignment: CDR1 LGHNA and CDR2 YSLEER. Unmatched junction bases numbered 9, after V lost 2 bases and J lost 5 bases. The CDR3 DNA reads TGCGCCAGCAGCCAATTAACCAGCCTAGCGGACAATGAGCAGTTCTTC. It encodes CASSQLTSLADNEQFF.

This clonotype has ten or more counts. The genes are TRBV28 and TRBJ2-3, with unresolved D. The V end lost 6 bases, the J end lost 7 bases, and 11 bases lay between the germline ends. This CDR3 region has 12 residues. Per the germline V gene, CDR1 is MDHEN and CDR2 is SYDVKM. The CDR3 is CASSRGIYTQYF. CDR3 DNA sequence: TGTGCCAGCAGCAGAGGAATTTATACGCAGTATTTT. The whole variable domain, remainder taken from reference TRBV28 and TRBJ2-3, is DVKVTQSSRYLVKRTGEKVFLECVQDMDHENMFWYRQDPGLGLRLIYFSYDVKMKEKGDIPEGYSVSREKKERFSLILESASTNQTSMYLCASSRGIYTQYFGPGTRLTVL.

The V and J genes are TRBV6-6 and TRBJ2-7; D ambiguous. This CDR3 comprises 12 residues. The germline V gene has CDR1 MNHNY and CDR2 SVGAGI (reference sequence). The V end lost 0 bases, the J end lost 6 bases, and 6 bases lay between the germline ends. CDR3 sequence reads: CASSYSTVEQYF. CDR3 DNA: TGTGCCAGCAGTTACTCGACGGTCGAGCAGTACTTC.

This clonotype was seen only a few times. The chain uses TRBV6-1 and TRBJ2-1; 10 bases are a match to TRBD2. The CDR3 is 15 residues long. Germline CDR1 is MNHNS and CDR2 is SASEGT. Losses at the gene ends were 4 bases for V and 8 bases for J; bases not matched to a gene: 8. The chain's CDR3 is CASSVQREGTHEQFF. CDR3 DNA sequence: TGTGCCAGCAGTGTTCAGCGGGAGGGAACCCATGAGCAGTTCTTC.

This clonotype was detected a few times. The rearrangement joins TRBV5-1 to TRBJ2-1, with 7 bases identical to TRBD2. This CDR3 spans 15 amino acids. Germline values: CDR1 SGHRS, CDR2 YFSETQ. V dropped 4 bases and J dropped 7; count of bases not matched to a gene: 11. CDR3 sequence reads: CASSPGTTGGNEQFF. In DNA form, the CDR3 reads TGCGCCAGCAGCCCCGGGACTACCGGGGGGAATGAGCAGTTCTTC.

This clonotype came up many times. This chain uses TRBV2 with TRBJ1-1; D uncertain. V was trimmed by 6 bases and J by 2 bases, leaving 19 bases between them. Germline CDR1 SNHLY, CDR2 FYNNEI. There are 16 residues in the CDR3. The CDR3 DNA reads TGTGCCAGCAGCAAAGGTAACCTGAACGGAAACACTGAAGCTTTCTTT. Its protein product is CASSKGNLNGNTEAFF.

The chain recombines TRBV28 with TRBJ2-7; 7 bases agree with TRBD2. V was pared by 6 bases and J by 3 bases, with 14 bases of the junction left unmatched. Germline CDR1 reads MDHEN; CDR2 reads SYDVKM. CDR3 length: 16 residues. CDR3 coding DNA: TGTGCCAGCAGAAACACCTGGGGGGGGAGTGGCTACGAGCAGTACTTC. Amino acids: CASRNTWGGSGYEQYF.

This clonotype was seen a few times. The rearrangement links TRBV19 to TRBJ2-1, with a tentative D call TRBD1 (6 bases). The CDR3 consists of 14 residues. Trimming removed 3 bases at V and 2 bases at J, with 8 bases between. Per the germline V gene, CDR1 is LNHDA and CDR2 is SQIVND (reference sequence). CDR3 DNA: TGTGCCAGTAGTATTGGACAGCCCTACAATGAGCAGTTCTTC. Translating gives CASSIGQPYNEQFF.

This clonotype has more than one count but fewer than ten. The chain joins TRBV10-1 to TRBJ2-1; D might be TRBD2 (6 bases). This CDR3 is built from 16 residues. Trimming took off 6 bases at V and 0 bases at J, with 15 bases between the two ends. Germline V CDR1 and CDR2: WNHNN, SYGVQD (reference sequence). The CDR3 coding sequence is TGCGCCAGCAGCGAACTGGCGGGGAGCTCCTACAATGAGCAGTTCTTC. It yields the protein CASSELAGSSYNEQFF.

This clonotype was found many times. The chain is built from TRBV6-1 and TRBJ2-1, with a tentative D call TRBD2 (11 bases). V was clipped by 6 bases and J by 8 bases, with 35 bases between them. The CDR3 runs to 20 residues. Germline V gene data show CDR1 as MNHNS and CDR2 as SASEGT. The CDR3, as DNA: TGTGCCAGCAGGTCCCGGGACAGGGGACGACTAGCGGGAACCAGCGATGAGCAGTTCTTC. Residues: CASRSRDRGRLAGTSDEQFF.

This clonotype appeared many times. The chain couples TRBV6-1 to TRBJ2-7; possible D gene TRBD1, 5 bases. This CDR3 comprises 16 residues. V was cut by 0 bases and J by 3 bases, with 15 bases left in between. The germline CDR1 and CDR2 sequences are MNHNS and SASEGT. The CDR3, as DNA: TGTGCCAGCAGTGAAGCCAGGGCCCTTCCAGTCTACGAGCAGTACTTC. Residues: CASSEARALPVYEQYF.

There are many counts of this clonotype. The chain has TRBV5-1 and TRBJ2-7; D tentatively fits TRBD1 or TRBD2 (5 bases each). Germline CDR1 is SGHRS and CDR2 is YFSETQ. CDR3 length: 15 residues. The germline V and J ends were trimmed by 0 bases and 2 bases, with 12 bases remaining between them. CDR3 sequence reads: CASSLGDRGPYEQYF. The DNA for the CDR3 is TGCGCCAGCAGCTTGGGGGACCGGGGTCCCTACGAGCAGTACTTC.

As concerns this clonotype: A clone one base away is much larger, so this may be a read error. The chain recombines TRBV20-1 with TRBJ2-7; 8 positions match TRBD2. The CDR3 length is 14 residues. The V gene's germline CDR1 is DFQATT and CDR2 SNEGSKA (reference sequence). The CDR3 DNA reads as TGCAGTGCAGCTACTAGCGGCAAGATCTACGAGCGGTACTTC. It translates to CSAATSGKIYERYF.

The V and J genes are TRBV10-3 and TRBJ1-2; D gene uncertain. V lost 6 bases and J lost 2, with 19 bases in between. CDR1 ENHRY and CDR2 SYGVKD come from the germline V gene. The length of the CDR3 is 16 residues. The CDR3 sequence: CAISPSGRTRNYGYTF. The CDR3 DNA reads as TGTGCCATCAGCCCATCCGGGAGGACGAGAAACTATGGCTACACCTTC.

This clonotype was seen a few times. This sequence joins TRBV19 and TRBJ2-6; D ambiguous. V lost 5 bases, J lost 3 bases, and 11 bases lay in between. In germline, CDR1 is LNHDA, CDR2 SQIVND (reference sequence). The CDR3 contains 15 residues. The CDR3 region has the DNA TGTGCCAGTAGTGTTGTCACAGTTGGGGCCAACGTCCTGACTTTC. Residues: CASSVVTVGANVLTF.

This clonotype was counted a few times. The chain couples TRBV20-1 to TRBJ2-5; 9 bases map to TRBD1. This CDR3 has 14 residues. Germline lookup yields CDR1 DFQATT and CDR2 SNEGSKA (reference sequence). After removal of 4 bases from V and 2 bases from J, the junction contained 5 bases not matched to a gene. CDR3 nucleotide sequence: TGCAGTGCTATAACCGGGACAGGGCAAGAGACCCAGTACTTC. It specifies CSAITGTGQETQYF.

There are many counts of this clonotype. The genes are TRBV3-1 and TRBJ2-1; TRBD2 might be the D (5 bases). The ends were cut back, 0 bases at V and 8 bases at J, with 8 bases in the middle. This CDR3 is built from 13 residues. Per the germline V gene, CDR1 is LGHDT and CDR2 is YNNKEL (reference sequence). CDR3 nucleotides: TGTGCCAGCAGCCAAGAGGGGAGCGATGAGCAGTTCTTC. As protein: CASSQEGSDEQFF.

At least ten counts were recorded for this clonotype. This chain connects TRBV2 to TRBJ1-2; 7 bases are shared with TRBD1. Germline V gene lookup returns CDR1 SNHLY and CDR2 FYNNEI. This CDR3 has 13 residues. Losses at the gene ends were 6 bases for V and 4 bases for J; bases not matched to a gene: 5. CDR3 protein: CASSPPGGYGYTF. CDR3 DNA sequence: TGTGCCAGCAGCCCGCCAGGGGGCTATGGCTACACCTTC. Based on the CDR3 plus reference TRBV2 and TRBJ1-2, the full variable domain is EPEVTQTPSHQVTQMGQEVILRCVPISNHLYFYWYRQILGQKVEFLVSFYNNEISEKSEIFDDQFSVERPDGSNFTLKIRSTKLEDSAMYFCASSPPGGYGYTFGSGTRLTVV.

This clonotype was seen more than once but under ten times. The genes are TRBV30 and TRBJ2-1, with 8 bases aligning to TRBD1. Germline CDR1 reads GTSNPN; CDR2 reads SVGIG (reference sequence). Trimming cost V 3 bases and J 2 bases; bases outside gene matches: 12. This CDR3 comprises 17 residues. The CDR3 DNA reads TGTGCCTGGAGAAAAACAACCGGGACAGGTCCCTACAATGAGCAGTTCTTC. Protein: CAWRKTTGTGPYNEQFF.

This clonotype was seen many times. The V gene is TRBV7-2, the J gene TRBJ2-3; possibly TRBD1 for D (7 bases). Trimming pared 5 bases from V and 0 bases from J, leaving 15 bases between. Germline V CDR1 and CDR2: SGHTA, FQGNSA. The length of the CDR3 is 16 residues. CDR3 residues: CASSQGGPSSTDTQYF. CDR3 in DNA: TGTGCCAGCAGCCAGGGGGGCCCCTCTAGCACAGATACGCAGTATTTT.

This chain links TRBV5-1 with TRBJ2-1; D possibly uses TRBD1 or TRBD2 (5 bases each). The V end was cut by 5 bases, the J end by 10 bases, with 22 bases between. This CDR3 contains 15 residues. Looked up from germline, CDR1 is SGHRS and CDR2 is YFSETQ. The CDR3 region is CASRGTLSAGPEQFF. CDR3 sequence (DNA): TGCGCCAGCAGAGGGACCTTATCGGCAGGGCCAGAGCAGTTCTTC.